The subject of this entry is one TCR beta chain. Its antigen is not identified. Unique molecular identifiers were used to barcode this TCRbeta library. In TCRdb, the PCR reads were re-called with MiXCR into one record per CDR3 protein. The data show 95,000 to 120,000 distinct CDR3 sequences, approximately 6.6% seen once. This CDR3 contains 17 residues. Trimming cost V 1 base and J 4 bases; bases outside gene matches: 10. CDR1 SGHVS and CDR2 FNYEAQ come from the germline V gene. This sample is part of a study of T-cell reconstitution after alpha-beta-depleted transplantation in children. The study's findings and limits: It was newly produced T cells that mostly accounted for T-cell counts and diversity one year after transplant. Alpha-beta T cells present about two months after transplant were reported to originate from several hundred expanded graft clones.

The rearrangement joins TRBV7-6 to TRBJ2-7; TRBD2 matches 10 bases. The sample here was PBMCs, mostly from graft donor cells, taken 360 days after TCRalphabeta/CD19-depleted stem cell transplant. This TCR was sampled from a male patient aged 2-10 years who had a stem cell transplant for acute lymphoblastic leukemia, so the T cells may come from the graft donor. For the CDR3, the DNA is TGTGCCAGCAGCTTAGTATCACCCCTAGCGGGGGTTTACGAGCAGTACTTC. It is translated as CASSLVSPLAGVYEQYF.